These 9 T cell receptor beta chains originate from one sample sequenced in a study of shared clonotypes between healthy human individuals. Assay used: immunoSEQ multiplex PCR; TCRdb lists only in-frame clones, some missing. The table has 450,000 to 500,000 clones, 75% to 85% seen once. Sample: PBMCs. These receptor sequences come from a middle-aged woman in good health. Some clones in this sample may be carry-over from other donors' samples.

A note on this clone: The sample has other DNA sequences that encode this CDR3 too. CDR3 sequence (DNA): TGCGCCAGCAGCTTGGGTCAGGGGCCCTACGAGCAGTACTTC. Protein sequence: CASSLGQGPYEQYF. The chain carries TRBV5-1 and TRBJ2-7; D is possibly TRBD1 (6 bases). The germline V gene encodes CDR1 SGHRS and CDR2 YFSETQ. Trimming stripped 0 bases from V and 2 bases from J, with 9 bases between. The CDR3 has 14 amino acids. Together with reference TRBV5-1 and TRBJ2-7, the CDR3 gives the full variable domain: KAGVTQTPRYLIKTRGQQVTLSCSPISGHRSVSWYQQTPGQGLQFLFEYFSETQRNKGNFPGRFSGRQFSNSRSEMNVSTLELGDSALYLCASSLGQGPYEQYFGPGTRLTVT.

The genes are TRBV29-1 and TRBJ2-5; 9 bases line up with TRBD2. The V gene's germline CDR1 is SQVTM and CDR2 ANQGSEA. With 6 bases clipped from V and 2 bases from J, the junction kept 10 bases outside the gene matches. The CDR3 extends over 15 amino acids. Written as DNA, the CDR3 is TGCAGCGTGGCCTTGACTAGCGGCTCTCAAGAGACCCAGTACTTC. Protein product: CSVALTSGSQETQYF. Looking up the rest from reference TRBV29-1 and TRBJ2-5 gives the full variable domain: SAVISQKPSRDICQRGTSLTIQCQVDSQVTMMFWYRQQPGQSLTLIATANQGSEATYESGFVIDKFPISRPNLTFSTLTVSNMSPEDSSIYLCSVALTSGSQETQYFGPGTRLLVL.

About this clone: This may be a read error: a much more frequent sequence differs by one nucleotide. The same CDR3 also results from other DNA sequences found in this sample. The V gene is TRBV30, the J gene TRBJ2-7; 7 nucleotides line up with TRBD2. Per the germline V gene, CDR1 is GTSNPN and CDR2 is SVGIG (reference sequence). This CDR3 spans 11 amino acids. Here the CDR3 DNA reads TGTGCTTGGGGGGGAGGGAACGAGCAGTACTTC. This sequence encodes CAWGGGNEQYF.

The genes are TRBV10-3 and TRBJ2-2; 8 bases align to TRBD2. This CDR3 is built from 14 residues. Germline CDR1 ENHRY, CDR2 SYGVKD. V lost 5 bases to trimming and J lost 1 base; unmatched junction nucleotides: 0. DNA of the CDR3: TGTGCCATCAGTCTAGCGGGGAACACCGGGGAGCTGTTTTTT. This sequence encodes CAISLAGNTGELFF.

V and J are TRBV7-9 and TRBJ2-3, with 7 positions matching TRBD2. CDR1 is SEHNR and CDR2 is FQNEAQ in the germline V gene (reference sequence). The CDR3 spans 16 residues. The ends lost 1 base at V and 2 bases at J; junction bases unmatched: 6. CDR3 DNA: TGTGCCAGCAGCTTAGTGGGGACTACTCCCACAGATACGCAGTATTTT. Residues: CASSLVGTTPTDTQYF.

The rearrangement joins TRBV7-7 to TRBJ2-5; D gene unclear. This CDR3 comprises 15 residues. The germline V gene encodes CDR1 SSHAT and CDR2 FNYEAQ (reference sequence). V was pared by 1 base and J by 1 base, with 10 bases between. CDR3 residues: CASSLGPGPQETQYF. The CDR3 DNA sequence: TGTGCCAGCAGCTTAGGGCCTGGTCCCCAAGAGACCCAGTACTTC.

This chain connects TRBV7-2 to TRBJ2-2, with D possibly TRBD2 on 7 matching bases. Germline lookup yields CDR1 SGHTA and CDR2 FQGNSA. This CDR3 comprises 15 residues. V dropped 2 bases and J dropped 4 bases, with 11 bases sitting between them. CDR3 nucleotides: TGTGCCAGCAGCTTACAGGGGAGGGTCACCGGGGAGCTGTTTTTT. It translates to CASSLQGRVTGELFF.

V gene TRBV6-6 combines with J gene TRBJ2-7; D may be TRBD1 (5 bases). The germline gives CDR1 MNHNY, CDR2 SVGAGI (reference sequence). V was shortened by 5 bases and J by 7 bases, with 12 bases between the two germline ends. CDR3 length equals 12 residues. CDR3 sequence: CASSRGEEEQYF. DNA for the CDR3: TGTGCCAGCAGTAGGGGCGAGGAGGAGCAGTACTTC.

This clone was found a few times. This rearrangement joins TRBV29-1 to TRBJ1-2, with a tentative D call TRBD1 (5 bases). V was cut by 6 bases and J by 4 bases, with 21 bases left in between. Germline loops: CDR1 SQVTM, CDR2 ANQGSEA. This CDR3 region has 15 residues. The DNA for the CDR3 is TGCAGCGTCACAGTGGACAATAGGGCGGCCTATGGCTACACCTTC. It translates to CSVTVDNRAAYGYTF. The full variable domain, rest sourced from reference TRBV29-1 and TRBJ1-2, is SAVISQKPSRDICQRGTSLTIQCQVDSQVTMMFWYRQQPGQSLTLIATANQGSEATYESGFVIDKFPISRPNLTFSTLTVSNMSPEDSSIYLCSVTVDNRAAYGYTFGSGTRLTVV.